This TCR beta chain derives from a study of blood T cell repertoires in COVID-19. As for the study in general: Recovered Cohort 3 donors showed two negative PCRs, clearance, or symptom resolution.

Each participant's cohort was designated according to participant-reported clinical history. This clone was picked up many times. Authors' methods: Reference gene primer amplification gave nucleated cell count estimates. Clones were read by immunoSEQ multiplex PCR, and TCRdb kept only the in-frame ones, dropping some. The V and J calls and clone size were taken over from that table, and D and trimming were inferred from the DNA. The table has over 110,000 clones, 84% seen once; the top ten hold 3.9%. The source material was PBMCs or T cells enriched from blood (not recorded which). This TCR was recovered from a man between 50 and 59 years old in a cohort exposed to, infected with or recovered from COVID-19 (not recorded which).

CDR3: CASTGGLEGGNEQFF. Written as DNA, the CDR3 is TGTGCCAGTACAGGGGGCTTAGAGGGGGGCAATGAGCAGTTCTTC. The chain is built from TRBV19 and TRBJ2-1; 8 nucleotides align to TRBD1. This CDR3 has 15 amino acids. V trimming: 7 bases; J trimming: 6 bases; junction bases outside the gene matches: 11. The germline V gene encodes CDR1 LNHDA and CDR2 SQIVND (reference sequence).